The 9 T cell receptor beta chains listed next were all sequenced from one sample in a study of human thymus T cells. Produced via immunoSEQ multiplex PCR; TCRdb's table is partial and in-frame only. The table shows roughly 60,000 clones, with 94% occurring only once. The sample comprised blood. These receptors all come from a boy in the first two years of life with a congenital heart defect but otherwise immunologically healthy.

In its sample, this clone was seen once. V gene TRBV29-1 combines with J gene TRBJ2-1, with 11 bases matching TRBD2. V shed 4 bases and J 3 bases; nucleotides not matched to a gene: 11. The CDR3 spans 17 residues. CDR1 SQVTM and CDR2 ANQGSEA come from the germline V gene. The CDR3 spells CSVAFPSSGRSYNEQFF. CDR3 DNA sequence: TGCAGCGTTGCCTTCCCTTCTAGCGGGAGGAGCTACAATGAGCAGTTCTTC.

The V call is TRBV19, the J call TRBJ2-5; TRBD2 agrees at 7 bases. Germline V gives CDR1 LNHDA, CDR2 SQIVND (reference sequence). J lost 4 bases, V lost 6 bases, and 11 bases had no gene match. The CDR3 is 15 amino acids. CDR3 coding DNA: TGTGCCAGTAGCCATAGGGACGGGGGGATAGAGACCCAGTACTTC. Protein sequence: CASSHRDGGIETQYF.

The chain uses TRBV5-6 and TRBJ2-7; tentatively, D is TRBD1 (6 bases). CDR3 length: 15 amino acids. Trimming shortened V by 2 bases and J by 0 bases, and 12 bases separated the two germline ends. CDR1 SGHDT and CDR2 YYEEEE come from the germline V gene. The CDR3 reads CASSFEQGPSYEQYF. CDR3 DNA sequence: TGTGCCAGCAGCTTTGAGCAGGGGCCCTCCTACGAGCAGTACTTC.

This rearrangement joins TRBV11-2 to TRBJ2-3, with 7 bases fitting TRBD2. The CDR3 length is 15 residues. Trimming cost V 3 bases and J 2 bases; bases outside gene matches: 5. Looked up from germline, CDR1 is SGHAT and CDR2 is FQNNGV. The CDR3 protein is CASSFRLADTDTQYF. Here the CDR3 DNA reads TGTGCCAGCAGCTTTAGACTAGCCGACACAGATACGCAGTATTTT. Using reference TRBV11-2 and TRBJ2-3 for the parts outside the CDR3, the full variable domain is EAGVAQSPRYKIIEKRQSVAFWCNPISGHATLYWYQQILGQGPKLLIQFQNNGVVDDSQLPKDRFSAERLKGVDSTLKIQPAKLEDSAVYLCASSFRLADTDTQYFGPGTRLTVL.

The V and J genes are TRBV4-1 and TRBJ2-7, with 9 nucleotides matching TRBD2. Trimming at V came to 1 base and at J to 2 bases, leaving 9 bases not matched to a gene. CDR3 length equals 17 residues. The germline CDR1 and CDR2 sequences are MGHRA and YSYEKL. The DNA of the CDR3 is TGCGCCAGCAGCCAAGGAACCTCTAGCGGGGTAGCCTACGAGCAGTACTTC. Its protein is CASSQGTSSGVAYEQYF.

CDR3 loop: CASAPSSYEQYF. Here the CDR3 DNA reads TGTGCCAGCGCTCCCTCCTCCTACGAGCAGTACTTC. This chain connects TRBV7-2 to TRBJ2-7; D gene uncertain. The CDR3 contains 12 residues. The V end lost 8 bases, the J end lost 0 bases, and 8 bases lay between the germline ends. CDR1 and CDR2 (germline): SGHTA, FQGNSA.

The chain links TRBV7-9 to TRBJ2-1; no clear D. Germline V gives CDR1 SEHNR, CDR2 FQNEAQ (reference sequence). The CDR3 spans 13 residues. V was shortened by 5 bases and J by 7 bases, with 12 bases between the two germline ends. The CDR3 here is CASSQQLANEQFF. As DNA, the CDR3 is TGTGCCAGCAGCCAACAACTCGCTAATGAGCAGTTCTTC.

The chain carries TRBV21-1 and TRBJ2-6; the table calls TRBD1, which could not be checked here. TRBV21-1 is a pseudogene segment. The CDR3 has 17 residues. The CDR3 nucleotides read TGTGCCAGCAGCCCGGGACAGTTGAGCTCTGGGGCCAACGTCCTGACTTTC. This gives the protein CASSPGQLSSGANVLTF.

The chain uses TRBV6-1 and TRBJ1-5; no definite D call. The germline CDR1 and CDR2 sequences are MNHNS and SASEGT. Trimming pared 1 base from V and 6 bases from J, leaving 10 bases between. CDR3 length equals 14 residues. CDR3 nucleotide sequence: TGTGCCAGCAGTGAAGTAGGTTGGGGTCAGCCCCAGCATTTT. This encodes CASSEVGWGQPQHF.